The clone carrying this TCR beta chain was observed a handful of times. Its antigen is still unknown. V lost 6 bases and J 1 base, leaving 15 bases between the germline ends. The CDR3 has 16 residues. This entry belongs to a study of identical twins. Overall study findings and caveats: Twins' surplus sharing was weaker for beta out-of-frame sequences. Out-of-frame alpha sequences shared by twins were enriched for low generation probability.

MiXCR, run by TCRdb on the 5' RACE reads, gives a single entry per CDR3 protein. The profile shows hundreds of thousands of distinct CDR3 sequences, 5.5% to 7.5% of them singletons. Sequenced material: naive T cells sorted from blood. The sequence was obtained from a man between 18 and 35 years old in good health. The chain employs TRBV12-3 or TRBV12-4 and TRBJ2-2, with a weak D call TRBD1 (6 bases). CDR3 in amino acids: CASRDNRDQNTGELFF. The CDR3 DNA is TGTGCCAGCAGGGATAACAGGGACCAGAACACCGGGGAGCTGTTTTTT.